This TCR beta chain is drawn from a study of control samples from healthy donors and cancer patients. Produced via immunoSEQ multiplex PCR; TCRdb's table is partial and in-frame only. The sample yields about 79,000 clones, 93% seen once. This CDR3 is 13 amino acids long. Trimming stripped 1 base from V and 5 bases from J, with 7 bases between. Looked up from germline, CDR1 is SGHRS and CDR2 is YFSETQ. The TCR comes from a middle-aged woman with lung cancer. Sequenced sample: PBMCs. The chain joins TRBV5-1 to TRBJ2-1, with D tentatively TRBD2 (5 bases). Here the CDR3 reads CASSLWGDNEQFF. The CDR3 DNA follows: TGCGCCAGCAGCTTGTGGGGAGACAATGAGCAGTTCTTC. The variable domain in full, with the rest retrieved from reference TRBV5-1 and TRBJ2-1, is KAGVTQTPRYLIKTRGQQVTLSCSPISGHRSVSWYQQTPGQGLQFLFEYFSETQRNKGNFPGRFSGRQFSNSRSEMNVSTLELGDSALYLCASSLWGDNEQFFGPGTRLTVL.